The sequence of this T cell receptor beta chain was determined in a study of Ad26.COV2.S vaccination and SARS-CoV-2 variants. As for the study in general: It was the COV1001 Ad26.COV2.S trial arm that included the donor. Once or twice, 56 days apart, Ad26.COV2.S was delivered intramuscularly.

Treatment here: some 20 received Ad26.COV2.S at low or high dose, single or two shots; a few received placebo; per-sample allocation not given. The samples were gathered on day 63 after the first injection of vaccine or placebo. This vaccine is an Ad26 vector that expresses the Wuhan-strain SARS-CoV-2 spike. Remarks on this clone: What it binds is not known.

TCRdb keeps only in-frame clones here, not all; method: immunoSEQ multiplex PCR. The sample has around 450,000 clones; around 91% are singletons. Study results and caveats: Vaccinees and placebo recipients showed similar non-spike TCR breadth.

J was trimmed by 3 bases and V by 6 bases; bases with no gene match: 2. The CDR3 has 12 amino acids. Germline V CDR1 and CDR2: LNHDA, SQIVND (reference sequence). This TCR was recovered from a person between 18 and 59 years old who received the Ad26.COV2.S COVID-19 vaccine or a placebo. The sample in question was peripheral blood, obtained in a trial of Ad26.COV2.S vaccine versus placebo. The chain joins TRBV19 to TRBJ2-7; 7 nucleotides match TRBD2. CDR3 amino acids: CASSASGYEQYF. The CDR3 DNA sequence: TGTGCCAGTAGCGCTAGCGGCTACGAGCAGTACTTC.